Listed here are 17 T cell receptor beta chains from one sample, sequenced in a study of blood T cells in healthy people across ages. Primers used in a second PCR of about 7 to 11 cycles were a sample-barcoded 5' primer and a J-beta primer mix. TCRdb recomputed calls from the 5' RACE reads with MiXCR, one row per CDR3 protein. The data contain roughly 680,000 distinct CDR3 sequences, roughly half of them singletons. Sequencing was carried out using blood. The receptor set was obtained from a woman older than 75 in good health.

The chain combines TRBV4-2 with TRBJ2-7, with 9 bases matching TRBD1. The CDR3 loop spans 16 amino acids. From germline, CDR1 is LGHNA and CDR2 YNFKEQ. The V gene end was trimmed by 4 bases and the J gene end by 0 bases; junction bases not matched to a gene: 7. The CDR3 protein is CASSPPRTGASYEQYF. The CDR3 bases are TGTGCCAGCAGCCCGCCTAGGACAGGGGCCTCCTACGAGCAGTACTTC.

As regards this clonotype: A read error may explain this, as a much larger clone is one base away. The chain couples TRBV6-5 to TRBJ2-6; possibly TRBD1 for D (6 bases). The CDR3 is 15 residues long. Germline assignment: CDR1 MNHEY and CDR2 SVGAGI. CDR3 region: CACTRGPSGANILTF. CDR3 sequence (DNA): TGTGCCTGCACCAGGGGTCCCTCTGGGGCCAACATCCTGACTTTC.

The chain recombines TRBV20-1 with TRBJ2-1, with unresolved D. Germline assignment: CDR1 DFQATT and CDR2 SNEGSKA (reference sequence). CDR3 length: 10 residues. V lost 8 bases and J lost 12, with 14 bases in between. CDR3 sequence reads: CSPTSDWQFF. Written as DNA, the CDR3 is TGCAGTCCAACGTCGGATTGGCAGTTCTTC.

The V call is TRBV20-1, the J call TRBJ1-5, with a tentative D call TRBD1 (6 bases). This CDR3 has 15 amino acids. Trimming shortened V by 1 base and J by 6 bases, and 16 bases separated the two germline ends. The germline V gene has CDR1 DFQATT and CDR2 SNEGSKA (reference sequence). The CDR3, as DNA: TGCAGTGCTAGAGCTCCACAGGGTTCCGGTCAGCCCCAGCATTTT. The encoded protein is CSARAPQGSGQPQHF.

This clonotype is a singleton in its sample. A much bigger clone sits one base away, suggesting this may be a read error. The V and J genes are TRBV28 and TRBJ2-3; TRBD2 matches at 10 bases. There are 15 residues in the CDR3. Germline V gene data show CDR1 as MDHEN and CDR2 as SYDVKM. DNA of the CDR3: TGTGCCGGCAGCCTAGCGGGAGTGAGGGCAGATACGCAGTATTTT. Translated, it gives CAGSLAGVRADTQYF.

This clonotype was seen many times. The chain couples TRBV7-2 to TRBJ2-1; D remains ambiguous. The CDR3 runs 14 residues. Germline V lookup: CDR1 SGHTA, CDR2 FQGNSA. Deletions cut 5 bases from V and 8 bases from J, with 16 bases between. CDR3 in DNA: TGTGCCAGCAGCCCCCCCCTGAGAGTCCATGAGCAGTTCTTC. Translation gives CASSPPLRVHEQFF.

Note on this clonotype: A much larger clonotype is one base distant, so this may be a read error. V gene TRBV5-1 combines with J gene TRBJ1-2, with D hard to call. The V end lost 0 bases, the J end lost 6 bases, and 9 bases lay between the germline ends. CDR3 length equals 13 residues. Germline V gives CDR1 SGHRS, CDR2 YFSETQ. The CDR3 region has the DNA TGCGCCAGCAGCTTGGAGGGAGGCGATGGCTACACCTTC. Translated: CASSLEGGDGYTF.

This clonotype was seen only once. The V gene is TRBV6-6, the J gene TRBJ2-1; D is tentatively TRBD1 or TRBD2 (5 bases each). CDR1 and CDR2 from the germline V gene are MNHNY and SVGAGI (reference sequence). V was trimmed by 7 bases and J by 10 bases, leaving 17 bases between them. The CDR3 is made up of 13 amino acids. In nucleotides, the CDR3 is TGTGCCAGCAAGGGGAGTGGCGGATACGAGCAGTTCTTC. Translated, it gives CASKGSGGYEQFF.

The CDR3 loop is CASSVAGSHQPYEQYF. The CDR3 nucleotides read TGTGCCAGCAGCGTAGCCGGCAGTCACCAACCCTACGAGCAGTACTTC. The V gene is TRBV9, the J gene TRBJ2-4; D unclear. Matching the DNA end better, TRBJ2-7 makes the J call doubtful. The CDR3 has 16 amino acids. Looked up from germline, CDR1 is SGDLS and CDR2 is YYNGEE.

A word on this clonotype: It may be a read error: a sequence one base away is much more abundant. The chain has TRBV27 and TRBJ2-1, with D unclear. This CDR3 has 13 amino acids. Germline V gene sequence: CDR1 MNHEY, CDR2 SMNVEV (reference sequence). The V end lost 5 bases, the J end lost 10 bases, and 15 bases lay between the germline ends. In nucleotides, the CDR3 is TGTGCCAGCAGTCCAACCCTCACCTACGAGCAGTTCTTC. As protein: CASSPTLTYEQFF.

This clonotype was observed at least ten times. The V gene is TRBV12-3 or TRBV12-4, the J gene TRBJ2-7; D might be TRBD1 (6 bases). With 3 bases removed from V and 3 bases from J, the gap between germline ends came to 12 bases. This CDR3 has 14 residues. CDR3 DNA: TGTGCCAGCAGTTTTACAGGGCTTTTCTACGAGCAGTACTTC. It yields the protein CASSFTGLFYEQYF.

This clonotype was found many times. The chain links TRBV30 to TRBJ2-6; the D gene could be TRBD1 or TRBD2 (5 bases each). The germline V and J ends were trimmed by 2 bases and 0 bases, with 8 bases remaining between them. The germline V gene encodes CDR1 GTSNPN and CDR2 SVGIG (reference sequence). The CDR3 covers 15 residues. The CDR3 loop reads CAWSPGTSGANVLTF. The CDR3 region has the DNA TGTGCCTGGAGTCCTGGGACCTCTGGGGCCAACGTCCTGACTTTC. Combining the CDR3 with reference TRBV30 and TRBJ2-6 gives the whole variable domain SQTIHQWPATLVQPVGSPLSLECTVEGTSNPNLYWYRQAAGRGLQLLFYSVGIGQISSEVPQNLSASRPQDRQFILSSKKLLLSDSGFYLCAWSPGTSGANVLTFGAGSRLTVL.

This clonotype was seen many times. The V gene is TRBV30, the J gene TRBJ2-1; TRBD2 matches 13 bases. Per germline, CDR1 GTSNPN and CDR2 SVGIG (reference sequence). The CDR3 has 18 amino acids. J lost 0 bases, V lost 5 bases, and 10 bases had no gene match. CDR3 amino acids: CAWLTGTSGTFSYNEQFF. The CDR3, as DNA: TGTGCCTGGTTAACCGGGACTAGCGGGACTTTCTCCTACAATGAGCAGTTCTTC.

This clonotype has a count of ten or more. The J gene is TRBJ2-1, the V gene TRBV5-1, with D tentatively TRBD1 (6 bases). Between the trimmed V and J ends, which lost 3 bases and 1 base, there was a span of 11 bases. The CDR3 totals 15 residues. Germline lookup yields CDR1 SGHRS and CDR2 YFSETQ. CDR3 amino acids: CASSSRGESYNEQFF. The CDR3 region has the DNA TGCGCCAGCAGCTCCAGGGGCGAATCCTACAATGAGCAGTTCTTC.

This clonotype showed up many times. The CDR3 bases are TGTGCCAGCAGCGAGGGGGGATCTGGAAACACCATATATTTT. This gives the protein CASSEGGSGNTIYF. The gene calls are TRBV7-3 and TRBJ1-3; D might be TRBD1 (6 bases). CDR1 and CDR2 (germline): SGHTA, FQGTGA. V dropped 5 bases and J dropped 1 base, with 9 bases sitting between them. This CDR3 is 14 amino acids long.

This clonotype came up many times. The genes are TRBV7-9 and TRBJ2-3; possibly TRBD1 for D (6 bases). This CDR3 has 16 residues. The V gene lost 5 bases and the J gene lost 0 bases, with 15 bases spanning the gap. CDR1 SEHNR and CDR2 FQNEAQ come from the germline V gene (reference sequence). DNA of the CDR3: TGTGCCAGCAGCCAGAGGGGACATCGAAGCACAGATACGCAGTATTTT. Its protein product is CASSQRGHRSTDTQYF. The whole variable domain, filled in from reference TRBV7-9 and TRBJ2-3, reads DTGVSQNPRHKITKRGQNVTFRCDPISEHNRLYWYRQTLGQGPEFLTYFQNEAQLEKSRLLSDRFSAERPKGSFSTLEIQRTEQGDSAMYLCASSQRGHRSTDTQYFGPGTRLTVL.

This rearrangement joins TRBV6-1 to TRBJ1-1; D is perhaps TRBD1 (5 bases). Germline V gene data show CDR1 as MNHNS and CDR2 as SASEGT. CDR3 length: 19 amino acids. Trimming cost V 1 base and J 5 bases, with 26 bases left between them. In nucleotides, the CDR3 is TGTGCCAGCAGTGAAGTTATACGGGACCGCCTTTTGGGGGGGACTGAAGCTTTCTTT. It yields the protein CASSEVIRDRLLGGTEAFF.